These 15 T cell receptor beta chains were sequenced from one sample in a study of beta chain features in type 1 diabetes. General study findings and limits: Among patients with Type 1 diabetes, TCRB CDR3s were moderately but significantly shorter in every one of the four CD4+ subsets.

As every portion of the isolated RNA was reverse transcribed, the sequencing read expressed TCRB transcripts. Data came from immunoSEQ multiplex PCR; TCRdb stores just in-frame clones and leaves some out. This sample has a few hundred thousand clones, with 8.5% to 10% found just once. These receptors' antigens are unknown. Sequences were obtained from central memory CD4+ T cells from blood. The receptors come from a young man with type 1 diabetes.

This clone was seen more than once but under ten times. The V gene is TRBV10-3, the J gene TRBJ2-7; D is undetermined. V lost 3 bases and J 0 bases, leaving 3 bases between the germline ends. CDR1 is ENHRY and CDR2 is SYGVKD in the germline V gene. This CDR3 spans 12 amino acids. The CDR3 DNA reads TGTGCCATCAGTGACAGCTCCTACGAGCAGTACTTC. This encodes CAISDSSYEQYF.

The chain links TRBV9 to TRBJ1-5; D gene uncertain. This CDR3 region has 14 residues. Germline values: CDR1 SGDLS, CDR2 YYNGEE. Between the trimmed V and J ends, which lost 0 bases and 5 bases, there was a span of 9 bases. In DNA, the CDR3 is TGTGCCAGCAGCGTAGGCTTGGGAGATCAGCCCCAGCATTTT. It specifies CASSVGLGDQPQHF.

This clone was observed a handful of times. The chain joins TRBV10-3 to TRBJ1-3, with D uncertain. V lost 8 bases, J lost 2 bases, and 16 bases lay in between. The CDR3 covers 15 residues. Germline V gene data show CDR1 as ENHRY and CDR2 as SYGVKD. The chain's CDR3 is CAIAPGSGAGNTIYF. The DNA of the CDR3 is TGTGCCATCGCCCCGGGGTCTGGGGCTGGAAACACCATATATTTT.

The chain employs TRBV11-1 and TRBJ2-7; TRBD1 matches 10 bases. The CDR3 is made up of 14 amino acids. Germline loops: CDR1 SGHAT, CDR2 FQDESV (reference sequence). Unmatched junction bases numbered 10, after V lost 9 bases and J lost 5 bases. This CDR3 is CASTKGDRGHEQYF. CDR3 DNA sequence: TGTGCCAGTACGAAGGGGGACAGGGGTCACGAGCAGTACTTC.

This clone was seen a handful of times. The CDR3 reads CAWSVGGPYESSRFF. CDR3 coding DNA: TGTGCCTGGAGTGTGGGGGGCCCCTACGAGTCTTCGCGCTTTTTT. The V call is TRBV30, the J call TRBJ1-4; D is perhaps TRBD1 (6 bases). CDR3 size: 15 residues. V lost 0 bases, J lost 17 bases, and 25 bases lay in between. The germline gives CDR1 GTSNPN, CDR2 SVGIG (reference sequence).

The chain combines TRBV6-1 with TRBJ2-5, with no clear D. The CDR3 contains 13 residues. CDR1 is MNHNS, CDR2 SASEGT, per germline. V was clipped by 8 bases and J by 1 base, with 11 bases between them. CDR3 sequence reads: CASRLDPQETQYF. In DNA form, the CDR3 reads TGTGCCAGCCGGTTAGACCCCCAAGAGACCCAGTACTTC.

The genes are TRBV6-5 and TRBJ2-7, with TRBD2 identical over 7 bases. J lost 2 bases, V lost 6 bases, and 4 bases had no gene match. This CDR3 contains 13 residues. The germline gives CDR1 MNHEY, CDR2 SVGAGI. The CDR3 here is CASRASGTYEQYF. The CDR3 nucleotides read TGTGCCAGCAGGGCTAGCGGCACCTACGAGCAGTACTTC.

The chain is built from TRBV7-2 and TRBJ2-3; TRBD1 is a possible D gene (6 bases). V lost 1 base, J lost 4 bases, and 9 bases lay in between. This CDR3 is built from 14 residues. Per the germline V gene, CDR1 is SGHTA and CDR2 is FQGNSA. The CDR3 sequence is CASSLDRVSDTQYF. CDR3 coding DNA: TGTGCCAGCAGCTTAGACAGGGTATCAGATACGCAGTATTTT.

In this sample, this clone turned up many times. J is TRBJ2-7 and V is TRBV10-3; TRBD2 is a possible D gene (5 bases). Germline V gene data show CDR1 as ENHRY and CDR2 as SYGVKD. V was shortened by 4 bases and J by 2 bases, with 15 bases between the two germline ends. This CDR3 contains 15 residues. The CDR3 DNA follows: TGTGCCATCAGTGCCAGCGGCCTTTCCACCTACGAGCAGTACTTC. Residues: CAISASGLSTYEQYF.

This clone has more than one count but fewer than ten. The rearrangement uses TRBV29-1 and TRBJ2-3; TRBD1 aligns across 8 bases. CDR1 SQVTM and CDR2 ANQGSEA come from the germline V gene. With 7 bases clipped from V and 0 bases from J, the junction kept 3 bases outside the gene matches. The CDR3 runs 13 residues. CDR3 residues: CSGNRGSTDTQYF. The CDR3 DNA sequence: TGCAGCGGTAACAGGGGGAGCACAGATACGCAGTATTTT.

This clone has just a few counts. The chain uses TRBV2 and TRBJ2-3; D is undetermined. Looked up from germline, CDR1 is SNHLY and CDR2 is FYNNEI. This CDR3 has 11 residues. With 7 bases removed from V and 1 base from J, the gap between germline ends came to 3 bases. CDR3 amino acids: CASTRTDTQYF. CDR3 in DNA: TGTGCCAGCACTCGCACAGATACGCAGTATTTT.

J is TRBJ1-2 and V is TRBV6-5; 8 nucleotides agree with TRBD1. The length of the CDR3 is 15 residues. The germline gives CDR1 MNHEY, CDR2 SVGAGI. V trimming: 1 base; J trimming: 7 bases; junction bases outside the gene matches: 8. The CDR3 region is CASSYYRGSGVGYTF. The CDR3 DNA follows: TGTGCCAGCAGTTACTACAGGGGGAGCGGGGTTGGCTACACCTTC.

In this sample, this clone turned up a few times. J is TRBJ2-5 and V is TRBV7-2; unclear D gene. The CDR3 is 12 amino acids. The germline CDR1 and CDR2 sequences are SGHTA and FQGNSA. Trimming took off 5 bases at V and 0 bases at J, with 4 bases between the two ends. CDR3 nucleotides: TGTGCCAGCAGCCTGTACCAAGAGACCCAGTACTTC. Encoded protein: CASSLYQETQYF.

The rearrangement uses TRBV27 and TRBJ2-1; no firm D call. The germline V and J ends were trimmed by 8 bases and 3 bases, with 11 bases remaining between them. The CDR3 extends over 13 amino acids. CDR1 is MNHEY, CDR2 SMNVEV, per germline (reference sequence). DNA for the CDR3: TGTGCCAGCCGTCTAGATGTCTACAATGAGCAGTTCTTC. It specifies CASRLDVYNEQFF.

This clone has only a few counts. The rearrangement links TRBV7-9 to TRBJ2-1; TRBD2 aligns across 8 bases. This CDR3 region has 15 residues. V was pared by 5 bases and J by 9 bases, with 12 bases of the junction left unmatched. Germline V CDR1 and CDR2: SEHNR, FQNEAQ (reference sequence). CDR3 region: CASSGSGLATGEQFF. The CDR3 bases are TGTGCCAGCAGCGGATCTGGACTAGCTACGGGTGAGCAGTTCTTC.